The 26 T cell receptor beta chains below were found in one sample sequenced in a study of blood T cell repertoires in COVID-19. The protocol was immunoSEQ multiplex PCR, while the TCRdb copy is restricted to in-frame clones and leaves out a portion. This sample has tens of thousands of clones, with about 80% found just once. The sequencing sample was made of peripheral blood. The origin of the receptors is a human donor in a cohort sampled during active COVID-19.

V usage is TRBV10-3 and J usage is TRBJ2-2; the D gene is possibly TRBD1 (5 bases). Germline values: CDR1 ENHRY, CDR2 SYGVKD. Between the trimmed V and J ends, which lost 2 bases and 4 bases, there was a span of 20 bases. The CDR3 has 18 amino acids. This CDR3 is CAISEGRVWTSSTGELFF. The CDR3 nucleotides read TGTGCCATCAGTGAGGGCCGAGTGTGGACATCGAGCACCGGGGAGCTGTTTTTT.

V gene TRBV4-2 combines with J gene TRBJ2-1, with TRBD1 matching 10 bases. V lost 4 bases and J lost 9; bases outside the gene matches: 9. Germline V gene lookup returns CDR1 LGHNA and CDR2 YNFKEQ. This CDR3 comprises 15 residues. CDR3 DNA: TGTGCCAGCAGCCGCGGGACAGGGGAGCCGGGTGAGCAGTTCTTC. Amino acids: CASSRGTGEPGEQFF.

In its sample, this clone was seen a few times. In nucleotides, the CDR3 is TGTGCCAGCAGCCCGCAGGGGACTACGACCCATGAGCAGTTCTTC. It translates to CASSPQGTTTHEQFF. J is TRBJ2-1 and V is TRBV7-9; D might be TRBD2 (7 bases). Germline CDR1 SEHNR, CDR2 FQNEAQ (reference sequence). V lost 5 bases and J lost 8, with 19 bases in between. The CDR3 contains 15 residues.

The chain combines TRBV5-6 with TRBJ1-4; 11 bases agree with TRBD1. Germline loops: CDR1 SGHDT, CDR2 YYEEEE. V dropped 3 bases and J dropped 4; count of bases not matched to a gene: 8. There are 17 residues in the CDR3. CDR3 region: CASSSSDRGPLNEKLFF. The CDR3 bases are TGTGCCAGCAGCTCTTCGGACAGGGGGCCACTTAATGAAAAACTGTTTTTT.

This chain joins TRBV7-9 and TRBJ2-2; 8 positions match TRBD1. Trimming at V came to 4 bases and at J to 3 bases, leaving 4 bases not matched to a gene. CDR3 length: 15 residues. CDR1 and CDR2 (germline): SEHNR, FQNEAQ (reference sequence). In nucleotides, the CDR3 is TGTGCCAGCAGCTCCGGGACAGGCTACACCGGGGAGCTGTTTTTT. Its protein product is CASSSGTGYTGELFF. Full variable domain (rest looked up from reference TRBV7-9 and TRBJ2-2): DTGVSQNPRHKITKRGQNVTFRCDPISEHNRLYWYRQTLGQGPEFLTYFQNEAQLEKSRLLSDRFSAERPKGSFSTLEIQRTEQGDSAMYLCASSSGTGYTGELFFGEGSRLTVL.

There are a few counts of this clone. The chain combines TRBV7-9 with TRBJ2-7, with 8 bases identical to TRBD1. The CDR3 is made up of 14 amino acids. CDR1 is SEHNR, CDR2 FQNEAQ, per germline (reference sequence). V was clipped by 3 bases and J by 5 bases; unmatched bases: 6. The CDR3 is CASSFGDRLNEQYF. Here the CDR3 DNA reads TGTGCCAGCAGCTTTGGGGACAGGCTCAACGAGCAGTACTTC.

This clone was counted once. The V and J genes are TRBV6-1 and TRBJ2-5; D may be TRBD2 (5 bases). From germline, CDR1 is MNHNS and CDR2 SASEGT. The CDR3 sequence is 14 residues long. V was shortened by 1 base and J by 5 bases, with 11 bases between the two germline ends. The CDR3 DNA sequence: TGTGCCAGCAGTGAAGTAGGAGGTAGGGAGACCCAGTACTTC. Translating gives CASSEVGGRETQYF.

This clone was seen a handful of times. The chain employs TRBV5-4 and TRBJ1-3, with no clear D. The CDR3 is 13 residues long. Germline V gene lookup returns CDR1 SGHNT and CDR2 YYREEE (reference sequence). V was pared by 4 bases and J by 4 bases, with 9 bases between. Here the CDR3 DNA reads TGTGCCAGCAGCAGTGCCCGGGGAAACACCATATATTTT. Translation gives CASSSARGNTIYF.

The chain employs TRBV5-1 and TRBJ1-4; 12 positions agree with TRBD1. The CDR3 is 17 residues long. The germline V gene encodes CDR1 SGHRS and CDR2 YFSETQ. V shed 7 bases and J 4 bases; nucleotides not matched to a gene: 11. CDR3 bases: TGCGCCAGCGGTCCCGGGACAGGGGGCATCGGTAATGAAAAACTGTTTTTT. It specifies CASGPGTGGIGNEKLFF.

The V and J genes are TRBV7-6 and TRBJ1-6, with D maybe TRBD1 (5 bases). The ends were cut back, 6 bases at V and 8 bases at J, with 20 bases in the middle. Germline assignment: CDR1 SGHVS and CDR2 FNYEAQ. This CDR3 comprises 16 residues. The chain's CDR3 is CASSLGTSPGDSPLHF. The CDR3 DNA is TGTGCCAGCAGTCTCGGGACTTCGCCGGGGGATTCACCCCTCCACTTT.

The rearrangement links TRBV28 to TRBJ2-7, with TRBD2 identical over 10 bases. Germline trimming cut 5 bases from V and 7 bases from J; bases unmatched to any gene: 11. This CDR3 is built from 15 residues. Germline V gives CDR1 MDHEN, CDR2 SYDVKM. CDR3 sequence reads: CASSTLASGSGEQYF. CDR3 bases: TGTGCCAGCAGTACCTTGGCTAGCGGGAGCGGTGAGCAGTACTTC.

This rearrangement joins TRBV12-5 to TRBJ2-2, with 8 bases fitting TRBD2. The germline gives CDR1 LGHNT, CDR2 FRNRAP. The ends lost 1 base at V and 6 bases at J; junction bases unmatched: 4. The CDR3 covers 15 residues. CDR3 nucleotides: TGTGCTAGTGGTTTGGAAGGACTAGCCGCCGGGGAGCTGTTTTTT. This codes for CASGLEGLAAGELFF.

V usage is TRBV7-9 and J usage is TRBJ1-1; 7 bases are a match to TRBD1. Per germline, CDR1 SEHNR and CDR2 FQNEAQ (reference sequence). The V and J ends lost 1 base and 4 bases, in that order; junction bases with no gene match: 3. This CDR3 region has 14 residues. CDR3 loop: CASSLDRGRTEAFF. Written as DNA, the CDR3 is TGTGCCAGCAGCTTAGACAGGGGACGCACTGAAGCTTTCTTT.

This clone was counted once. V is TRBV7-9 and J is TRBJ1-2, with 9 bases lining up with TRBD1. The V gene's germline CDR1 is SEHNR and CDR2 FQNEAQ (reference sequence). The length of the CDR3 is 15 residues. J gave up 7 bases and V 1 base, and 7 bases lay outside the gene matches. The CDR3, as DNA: TGTGCCAGCAGCTTAGATGGGGGACAGGGTTCTGGCTACACCTTC. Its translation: CASSLDGGQGSGYTF. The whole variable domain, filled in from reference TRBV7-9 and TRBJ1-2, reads DTGVSQNPRHKITKRGQNVTFRCDPISEHNRLYWYRQTLGQGPEFLTYFQNEAQLEKSRLLSDRFSAERPKGSFSTLEIQRTEQGDSAMYLCASSLDGGQGSGYTFGSGTRLTVV.

CDR3 nucleotides: TGTGCCTGGATCCGTGTCGGACAGGGGGTCGGAGGCTACACCTTC. Amino acid sequence: CAWIRVGQGVGGYTF. The chain recombines TRBV30 with TRBJ1-2, with TRBD1 matching 10 bases. Germline V gene data show CDR1 as GTSNPN and CDR2 as SVGIG (reference sequence). Trimming took 4 bases from V and 8 from J; bases not matched to a gene: 13. This CDR3 region has 15 residues.

CDR3 amino acids: CASSYQTSGNYEQYF. Written as DNA, the CDR3 is TGTGCCAGCAGTTACCAGACTAGCGGAAACTACGAGCAGTACTTC. The rearrangement links TRBV6-5 to TRBJ2-7; 9 bases line up with TRBD2. With V trimmed by 2 bases and J by 3 bases, 5 bases remained unmatched. This CDR3 has 15 residues. CDR1 is MNHEY, CDR2 SVGAGI, per germline.

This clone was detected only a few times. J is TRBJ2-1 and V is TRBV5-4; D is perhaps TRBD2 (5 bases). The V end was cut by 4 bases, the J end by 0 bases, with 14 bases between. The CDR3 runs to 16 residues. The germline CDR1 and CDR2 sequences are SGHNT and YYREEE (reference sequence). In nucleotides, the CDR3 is TGTGCCAGCAGCGTGTCCAGCGGAAGCTCCTACAATGAGCAGTTCTTC. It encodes CASSVSSGSSYNEQFF.

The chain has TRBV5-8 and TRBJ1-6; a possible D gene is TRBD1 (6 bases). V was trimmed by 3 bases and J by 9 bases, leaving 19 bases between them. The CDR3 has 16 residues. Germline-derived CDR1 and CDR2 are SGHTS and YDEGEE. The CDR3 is CASSWTGQGKRSPLHF. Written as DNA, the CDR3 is TGTGCCAGCAGCTGGACCGGGCAGGGGAAGCGTTCACCCCTCCACTTT.

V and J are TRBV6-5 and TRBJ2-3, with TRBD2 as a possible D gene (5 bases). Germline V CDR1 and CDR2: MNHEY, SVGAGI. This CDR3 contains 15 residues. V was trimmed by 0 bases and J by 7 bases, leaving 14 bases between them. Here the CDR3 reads CASSYSRGPSNTQYF. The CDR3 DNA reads TGTGCCAGCAGTTACTCGAGAGGGCCGAGTAATACGCAGTATTTT.

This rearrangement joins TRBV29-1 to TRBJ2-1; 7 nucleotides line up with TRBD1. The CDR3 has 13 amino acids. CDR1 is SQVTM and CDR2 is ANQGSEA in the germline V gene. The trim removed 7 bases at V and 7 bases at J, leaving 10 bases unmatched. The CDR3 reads CSAGDSRQNEQFF. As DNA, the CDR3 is TGCAGCGCCGGGGACAGCCGCCAAAATGAGCAGTTCTTC.

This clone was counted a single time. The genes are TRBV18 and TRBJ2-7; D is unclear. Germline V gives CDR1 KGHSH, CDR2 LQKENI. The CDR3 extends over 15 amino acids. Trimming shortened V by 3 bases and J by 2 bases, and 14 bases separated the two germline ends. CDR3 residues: CASSPSGSDTYEQYF. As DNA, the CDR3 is TGTGCCAGCTCACCGAGTGGCAGCGATACCTACGAGCAGTACTTC.

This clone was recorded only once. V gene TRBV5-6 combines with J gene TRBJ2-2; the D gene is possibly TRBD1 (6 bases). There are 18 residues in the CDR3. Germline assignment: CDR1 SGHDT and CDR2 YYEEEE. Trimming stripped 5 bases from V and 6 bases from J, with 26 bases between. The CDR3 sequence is CASSTLTGLRSEAGELFF. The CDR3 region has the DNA TGTGCCAGCAGTACCCTTACAGGGTTGAGAAGTGAGGCCGGGGAGCTGTTTTTT.

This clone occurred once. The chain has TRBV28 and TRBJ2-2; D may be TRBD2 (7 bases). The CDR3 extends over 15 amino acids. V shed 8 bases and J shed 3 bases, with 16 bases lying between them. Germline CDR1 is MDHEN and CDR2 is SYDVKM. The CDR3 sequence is CASRSGGADTGELFF. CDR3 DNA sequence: TGTGCCAGCCGCTCGGGGGGCGCGGACACCGGGGAGCTGTTTTTT.

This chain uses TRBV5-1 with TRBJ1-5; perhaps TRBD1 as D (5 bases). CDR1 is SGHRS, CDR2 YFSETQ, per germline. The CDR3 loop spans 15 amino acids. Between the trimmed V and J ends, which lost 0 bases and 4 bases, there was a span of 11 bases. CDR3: CASSLEAGKNQPQHF. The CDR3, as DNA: TGCGCCAGCAGCTTGGAGGCAGGGAAAAATCAGCCCCAGCATTTT.

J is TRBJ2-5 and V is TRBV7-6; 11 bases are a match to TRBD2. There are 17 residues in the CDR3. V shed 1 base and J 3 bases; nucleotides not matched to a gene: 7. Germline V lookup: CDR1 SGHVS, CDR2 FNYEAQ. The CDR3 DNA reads TGTGCCAGCAGCTTAGAGGCTAGCGGGAGGTTTGAAGAGACCCAGTACTTC. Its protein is CASSLEASGRFEETQYF. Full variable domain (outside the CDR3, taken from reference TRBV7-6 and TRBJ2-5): GAGVSQSPRYKVTKRGQDVALRCDPISGHVSLYWYRQALGQGPEFLTYFNYEAQQDKSGLPNDRFSAERPEGSISTLTIQRTEQRDSAMYRCASSLEASGRFEETQYFGPGTRLLVL.

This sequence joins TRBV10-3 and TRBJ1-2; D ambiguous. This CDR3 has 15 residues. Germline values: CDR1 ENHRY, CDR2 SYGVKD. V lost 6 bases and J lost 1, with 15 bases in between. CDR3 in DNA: TGTGCCATCAGCATCGTTAACATCGTTAACTATGGCTACACCTTC. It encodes CAISIVNIVNYGYTF.